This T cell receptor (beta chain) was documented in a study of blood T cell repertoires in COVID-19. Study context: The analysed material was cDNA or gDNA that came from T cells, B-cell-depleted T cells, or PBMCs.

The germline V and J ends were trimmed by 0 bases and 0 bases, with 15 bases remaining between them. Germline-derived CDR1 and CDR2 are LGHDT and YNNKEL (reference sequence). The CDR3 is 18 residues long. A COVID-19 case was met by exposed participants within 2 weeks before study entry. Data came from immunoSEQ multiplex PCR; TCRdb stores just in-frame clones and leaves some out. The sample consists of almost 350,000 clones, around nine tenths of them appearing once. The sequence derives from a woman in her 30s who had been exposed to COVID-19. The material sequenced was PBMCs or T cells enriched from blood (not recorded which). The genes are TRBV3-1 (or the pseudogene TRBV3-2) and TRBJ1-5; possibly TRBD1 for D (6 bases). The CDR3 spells CASSQDRQDRDSNQPQHF. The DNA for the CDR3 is TGTGCCAGCAGCCAAGACCGTCAGGACAGAGATAGCAATCAGCCCCAGCATTTT.